The 15 T cell receptor beta chains listed next were all sequenced from one sample in a study of cytomegalovirus exposure and HLA in healthy donors. PCR amplification relied on 60 Vbeta primers (plus 13 Jbeta primers). Sequencing used immunoSEQ multiplex PCR; TCRdb keeps in-frame clones, though not all of them. The table records approximately 150,000 clones, 70% to 85% of them present only once. Sequencing was done on a sample of PBMCs. Receptors were obtained from a man between 40 and 49 years old in good health and CMV-seronegative.

This clone appeared a few times. V is TRBV5-5 and J is TRBJ1-6; 7 bases map to TRBD1. This CDR3 has 13 residues. V was clipped by 2 bases and J by 9 bases; unmatched bases: 2. CDR1 and CDR2 (germline): SGHKS, YYEKEE (reference sequence). In nucleotides, the CDR3 is TGTGCCAGCAGCTTTCAGGGGGGTTCACCCCTCCACTTT. Its protein is CASSFQGGSPLHF. The variable domain in full, completed from reference TRBV5-5 and TRBJ1-6, reads DAGVTQSPTHLIKTRGQQVTLRCSPISGHKSVSWYQQVLGQGPQFIFQYYEKEERGRGNFPDRFSARQFPNYSSELNVNALLLGDSALYLCASSFQGGSPLHFGNGTRLTVT.

CDR3 amino acids: CASSFGQGMDTQYF. The CDR3 nucleotides are TGTGCCAGCAGCTTTGGACAGGGGATGGATACGCAGTATTTT. The chain links TRBV5-4 to TRBJ2-3; TRBD1 agrees at 9 bases. V lost 2 bases and J lost 6; bases outside the gene matches: 4. Germline CDR1 is SGHNT and CDR2 is YYREEE (reference sequence). CDR3 length: 14 amino acids.

The CDR3 DNA sequence: TGCGCCAGCAGCCAACAGGATTTGATCTCCTACAATGAGCAGTTCTTC. It is translated as CASSQQDLISYNEQFF. This chain uses TRBV4-1 with TRBJ2-1; D remains unclear. The CDR3 is made up of 16 amino acids. Germline CDR1 and CDR2: MGHRA and YSYEKL. V was clipped by 2 bases and J by 0 bases, with 11 bases between them.

This rearrangement joins TRBV2 to TRBJ2-6; no firm D call. Between the trimmed V and J ends, which lost 3 bases and 0 bases, there was a span of 9 bases. Germline CDR1 SNHLY, CDR2 FYNNEI. The CDR3 is 16 amino acids. CDR3 DNA: TGTGCCAGCAGTGACCAGCGAAGCTCTGGGGCCAACGTCCTGACTTTC. As protein: CASSDQRSSGANVLTF.

The CDR3 bases are TGTGCCAGCAGTTTTACCCTTGCTAGCGGGGGGGGCAGTGAGCAGTTCTTC. It translates to CASSFTLASGGGSEQFF. The V and J genes are TRBV27 and TRBJ2-1, with TRBD2 matching 12 bases. CDR1 and CDR2 (germline): MNHEY, SMNVEV (reference sequence). The CDR3 consists of 17 residues. Trimming removed 3 bases from V and 9 bases from J; junction bases left unmatched: 12.

This clone was detected only a few times. The chain combines TRBV6-6 with TRBJ2-6; D perhaps matches TRBD1 (6 bases). The CDR3 covers 16 residues. The V gene's germline CDR1 is MNHNY and CDR2 SVGAGI (reference sequence). The V end lost 2 bases, the J end lost 0 bases, and 8 bases lay between the germline ends. This CDR3 reads CASSYGQSSGANVLTF. CDR3 bases: TGTGCCAGCAGTTACGGACAGAGCTCTGGGGCCAACGTCCTGACTTTC.

This chain links TRBV4-1 with TRBJ2-7, with D perhaps matching TRBD1 (6 bases). The CDR3 runs to 16 residues. The germline gives CDR1 MGHRA, CDR2 YSYEKL. Trimming removed 0 bases at V and 4 bases at J, with 16 bases between. The CDR3 nucleotides are TGCGCCAGCAGCCAAGACTTAGCAGGGGAAGGTTACGAGCAGTACTTC. It is translated as CASSQDLAGEGYEQYF.

The chain is built from TRBV13 and TRBJ2-5, with 10 bases lining up with TRBD2. V gave up 5 bases and J gave up 1 base; unmatched junction bases: 10. CDR1 and CDR2 (germline): PRHDT, FYEKMQ (reference sequence). The CDR3 is made up of 17 amino acids. DNA for the CDR3: TGTGCCAGCAGCGCGCGTTCGAGCGGGGGGGCCCAAGAGACCCAGTACTTC. This codes for CASSARSSGGAQETQYF.

The chain is built from TRBV7-9 and TRBJ2-1; 8 bases agree with TRBD1. Trimming cost V 2 bases and J 6 bases; bases outside gene matches: 0. CDR1 SEHNR and CDR2 FQNEAQ come from the germline V gene (reference sequence). The CDR3 runs 13 residues. The CDR3 region is CASSLQGANEQFF. CDR3 in DNA: TGTGCCAGCAGCTTACAGGGGGCCAATGAGCAGTTCTTC.

The chain uses TRBV5-1 and TRBJ2-2, with D possibly matching TRBD2 (6 bases). Per the germline V gene, CDR1 is SGHRS and CDR2 is YFSETQ. The CDR3 loop spans 13 amino acids. The V and J ends lost 0 bases and 6 bases respectively, with 6 bases between them. The CDR3 nucleotides are TGCGCCAGCAGCTTGGGACTAGCCGGGGAGCTGTTTTTT. Protein: CASSLGLAGELFF.

The V gene is TRBV28, the J gene TRBJ1-2; 7 bases align to TRBD1. Germline V gives CDR1 MDHEN, CDR2 SYDVKM. CDR3 length: 14 residues. The ends lost 5 bases at V and 5 bases at J; junction bases unmatched: 8. CDR3 DNA sequence: TGTGCCAGCAGTGTAGCAGGGGGTGGATATGGCTACACCTTC. Its translation: CASSVAGGGYGYTF.

J is TRBJ2-5 and V is TRBV5-1; TRBD1 is a possible D gene (5 bases). Germline V gene sequence: CDR1 SGHRS, CDR2 YFSETQ. CDR3 size: 17 residues. V was shortened by 4 bases and J by 4 bases, with 23 bases between the two germline ends. CDR3 amino acids: CASSPQPFREVGETQYF. CDR3 in DNA: TGCGCCAGCAGCCCCCAACCCTTCAGGGAAGTGGGAGAGACCCAGTACTTC.

V is TRBV7-2 and J is TRBJ2-5; 7 bases map to TRBD1. Losses at the gene ends were 2 bases for V and 1 base for J; bases not matched to a gene: 7. This CDR3 spans 16 amino acids. Germline-derived CDR1 and CDR2 are SGHTA and FQGNSA. CDR3 coding DNA: TGTGCCAGCAGCTTACACCGGGACAGACCCCAAGAGACCCAGTACTTC. Translated, it gives CASSLHRDRPQETQYF.

The table lists this clone with a few counts. The V call is TRBV7-2, the J call TRBJ2-7, with 8 nucleotides matching TRBD2. The germline CDR1 and CDR2 sequences are SGHTA and FQGNSA. CDR3 length: 14 residues. J was trimmed by 5 bases and V by 5 bases; bases with no gene match: 8. The CDR3 sequence: CASSRGGLINEQYF. CDR3 sequence (DNA): TGTGCCAGCAGCCGGGGGGGCCTTATCAACGAGCAGTACTTC.

CDR3 sequence: CASSDGTGWTDTQYF. The CDR3 DNA sequence: TGCGCCAGCAGTGATGGGACAGGGTGGACGGATACGCAGTATTTT. The chain uses TRBV10-1 and TRBJ2-3, with 9 bases identical to TRBD1. This CDR3 comprises 15 residues. CDR1 and CDR2 (germline): WNHNN, SYGVQD (reference sequence). After removal of 3 bases from V and 6 bases from J, the junction contained 7 bases not matched to a gene.